The 8 T cell receptor beta chains given below trace back to one sample, sequenced in a study of cytomegalovirus exposure and HLA in healthy donors. The study ran its PCR with 60 Vbeta and 13 Jbeta primers. Repertoires were generated with immunoSEQ multiplex PCR, while TCRdb's copy carries only in-frame clones and drops some. The sample includes 110,000 to 150,000 clones, 70% to 75% of them seen just once. The sample was PBMCs. These receptors all stem from a woman aged 30 to 39 in good health and CMV-seronegative.

The chain uses TRBV5-1 and TRBJ2-5; TRBD1 agrees at 11 bases. This CDR3 contains 16 residues. CDR1 is SGHRS, CDR2 YFSETQ, per germline. V lost 3 bases to trimming and J lost 6 bases; unmatched junction nucleotides: 10. CDR3 loop: CASSSTRGQGAKTQYF. In DNA form, the CDR3 reads TGCGCCAGCAGCTCGACGCGAGGACAGGGGGCAAAGACCCAGTACTTC.

The rearrangement links TRBV7-9 to TRBJ1-4; D gene ambiguous. This CDR3 spans 15 amino acids. The V end was cut by 4 bases, the J end by 0 bases, with 9 bases between. Per germline, CDR1 SEHNR and CDR2 FQNEAQ (reference sequence). Written as DNA, the CDR3 is TGTGCCAGCAGCTCCCGTGGGCCAACTAATGAAAAACTGTTTTTT. This encodes CASSSRGPTNEKLFF. The full variable domain, with the rest looked up from reference TRBV7-9 and TRBJ1-4, is DTGVSQNPRHKITKRGQNVTFRCDPISEHNRLYWYRQTLGQGPEFLTYFQNEAQLEKSRLLSDRFSAERPKGSFSTLEIQRTEQGDSAMYLCASSSRGPTNEKLFFGSGTQLSVL.

The V gene is TRBV13, the J gene TRBJ1-1, with D tentatively TRBD1 (5 bases). V shed 1 base and J shed 5 bases, with 14 bases lying between them. CDR1 PRHDT and CDR2 FYEKMQ come from the germline V gene (reference sequence). This CDR3 contains 15 residues. The CDR3 loop is CASSLAQGWKTEAFF. The CDR3 DNA follows: TGTGCCAGCAGCTTAGCTCAGGGCTGGAAGACTGAAGCTTTCTTT.

The chain is built from TRBV12-5 and TRBJ1-1; no clear D gene. The CDR3 runs 14 residues. The germline CDR1 and CDR2 sequences are LGHNT and FRNRAP. V shed 3 bases and J shed 2 bases, with 10 bases lying between them. CDR3 DNA: TGTGCTAGTGGTTTTGACGGGGTAAACACTGAAGCTTTCTTT. Translated: CASGFDGVNTEAFF. The entire variable domain, with the rest obtained from reference TRBV12-5 and TRBJ1-1, is as follows: DARVTQTPRHKVTEMGQEVTMRCQPILGHNTVFWYRQTMMQGLELLAYFRNRAPLDDSGMPKDRFSAEMPDATLATLKIQPSEPRDSAVYFCASGFDGVNTEAFFGQGTRLTVV.

The genes are TRBV28 and TRBJ2-3; TRBD2 agrees at 8 bases. Germline V gene data show CDR1 as MDHEN and CDR2 as SYDVKM. With 3 bases clipped from V and 1 base from J, the junction kept 6 bases outside the gene matches. This CDR3 contains 16 residues. Here the CDR3 DNA reads TGTGCCAGCAGTTTGAGAGCGGGGGCTCGCACAGATACGCAGTATTTT. Encoded protein: CASSLRAGARTDTQYF.

This clone was counted a single time. The chain carries TRBV7-6 and TRBJ2-3; D call uncertain. Trimming pared 3 bases from V and 4 bases from J, leaving 5 bases between. CDR1 SGHVS and CDR2 FNYEAQ come from the germline V gene. The CDR3 length is 12 residues. As DNA, the CDR3 is TGTGCCAGCAGCTTCTCTCCAGATACGCAGTATTTT. Amino acid sequence: CASSFSPDTQYF.

Many counts were recorded for this clone. The chain has TRBV28 and TRBJ2-7; 8 bases are a match to TRBD1. The germline CDR1 and CDR2 sequences are MDHEN and SYDVKM. V lost 3 bases to trimming and J lost 5 bases; unmatched junction nucleotides: 9. This CDR3 spans 15 amino acids. The CDR3 DNA reads TGTGCCAGCAGTTTTGATTCAGGGGGCGAAGACGAGCAGTACTTC. It translates to CASSFDSGGEDEQYF.

The table lists this clone with a count of one. The chain links TRBV5-1 to TRBJ1-1; tentatively, D is TRBD1 (5 bases). CDR3 length: 14 residues. Germline V CDR1 and CDR2: SGHRS, YFSETQ. The germline V and J ends were trimmed by 3 bases and 5 bases, with 14 bases remaining between them. CDR3 in amino acids: CASSSNQGGTEAFF. In nucleotides, the CDR3 is TGCGCCAGCAGCTCAAACCAGGGAGGGACTGAAGCTTTCTTT.